The TCR beta chain described here comes from a study of blood T cell repertoires in COVID-19 (dated by TCRdb to the early 2020s). Regarding the research as a whole: Samples covering the acute and convalescent phases of COVID-19 were provided by collaborators in the United States, Italy and Spain. Subjects who had been exposed to COVID-19, were actively infected with it, or had recovered from it provided the deeply sampled blood TCRbeta repertoires that made up the dataset. The samples were drawn from two sources: the first 160 participants of the ongoing ImmuneRACE study, and 1,254 subjects contributed by 6 global collaborators. HLA class I and class II types, where available, came from metadata supplied by the sample provider rather than from assay-based typing. The repertoires were released in a freely available public database meant as a resource for research on the immune response to SARS-CoV-2. A de-identified subject ID, COVID-19 status, age in years and sex were almost always included in the sample metadata. The material from the prospective study consisted of cDNA or gDNA derived from T cells, B-cell-depleted T cells, or PBMCs. On the study overall, not on this receptor specifically: The quantity of clinical and demographic metadata differed by source and by participant and was supplied without curation.

The CDR3 measures 12 amino acids from cysteine to phenylalanine. Just the 36-base CDR3 DNA is kept, in frame starting at base 1. V drops 8 bases and J drops 7 bases, leaving 14 bases in between. CDR1 and CDR2 (MNHEY, SVGAGI) derive from the germline V gene. Of note for this clone: The clone's antigen remains unknown. Per-nucleotide qualities are absent, and no much larger clonotype sits a single base away.

TCRbeta CDR3 regions were amplified from genomic DNA using the immunoSEQ Assay, a bias-controlled multiplex PCR. Per the original workflow: Within the assay, amplification of reference gene primers was used to estimate how many nucleated cells each sample contained. To quantify the absolute abundance of each unique TCRbeta CDR3 rearrangement, sequence reads were collapsed and filtered. Productive Simpson clonality was computed per sample as the square root of Simpson's diversity index over productive rearrangements. TCRdb mirrors the immuneACCESS table, restricted to in-frame sequences. Some clones are absent from its copies; in checked studies, under half trace to an unresolved V gene, and the reason for the others is unknown. The V and J calls and the clone size are those of that table, but D and trimming were determined from the DNA. Here the sample has 270,000 or so clones; approximately 84% occur a single time. Around 7.8% of the sample comes from the top ten.

Whole blood was collected in K2EDTA tubes by collaborating institutions according to the institutions' own protocols. For TCRbeta analysis, collaborators shipped samples as frozen whole blood, isolated PBMCs, or DNA extracted from either of those sample types. This sequence uses TRBV6-5 and TRBJ2-5; the D region possibly corresponds to TRBD2 (7 bases align). The sequenced sample consisted of peripheral blood. This sequence was found in a human donor in a cohort sampled during active COVID-19. The CDR3 corresponds to CASGGGPRTQYF. The nucleotide sequence is TGTGCCAGCGGGGGGGGCCCTAGGACCCAGTACTTC.